One sample yielded the 29 T cell receptor beta chains listed below, sequenced in a study of T cells in Graves' hyperthyroidism and ophthalmopathy. RNA transcripts gave rise to amplified TCR beta CDR3 regions. The study used the HTBI primer set for a first-round RT-PCR of the TCR CDR3. TCRdb fed the multiplex PCR reads into MiXCR, producing one record per CDR3 protein. The sample has nearly 600,000 distinct CDR3 sequences, 14% seen once. Input material: blood. These receptors originate from a woman aged 25-40 years with Graves' hyperthyroidism that later progressed to Graves' ophthalmopathy.

Ten or more counts support this clonotype. The chain links TRBV5-1 to TRBJ2-7; D gene uncertain. With 2 bases removed from V and 2 bases from J, the gap between germline ends came to 11 bases. The CDR3 is 14 residues long. Per germline, CDR1 SGHRS and CDR2 YFSETQ. Written as DNA, the CDR3 is TGCGCCAGCAGCTTTACGCAGGCAGCCTACGAGCAGTACTTC. Encoded protein: CASSFTQAAYEQYF.

Only a few counts were recorded for this clonotype. The chain recombines TRBV7-2 with TRBJ2-1, with D possibly TRBD2 on 6 matching bases. Germline CDR1 and CDR2: SGHTA and FQGNSA. The CDR3 contains 15 residues. The V gene lost 5 bases and the J gene lost 3 bases, with 14 bases spanning the gap. The CDR3 reads CASSGEESLYNEQFF. DNA for the CDR3: TGTGCCAGCAGCGGGGAGGAGAGTCTCTACAATGAGCAGTTCTTC. The complete variable domain, with remaining parts taken from reference TRBV7-2 and TRBJ2-1, reads GAGVSQSPSNKVTEKGKDVELRCDPISGHTALYWYRQSLGQGLEFLIYFQGNSAPDKSGLPSDRFSAERTGGSVSTLTIQRTQQEDSAVYLCASSGEESLYNEQFFGPGTRLTVL.

Ten or more counts support this clonotype. CDR3 nucleotide sequence: TGTGCCAGCAGTTACCAGGGGGCCGCTCAGCCCCAGCATTTT. This encodes CASSYQGAAQPQHF. V and J are TRBV6-6 and TRBJ1-5; 8 bases agree with TRBD1. Germline lookup yields CDR1 MNHNY and CDR2 SVGAGI (reference sequence). This CDR3 is 14 amino acids long. V gave up 2 bases and J gave up 6 bases; unmatched junction bases: 3.

Comments on this clonotype: A single base separates this from a much larger clone, so it may be a read error. This chain joins TRBV24-1 and TRBJ2-1; D unclear. This CDR3 contains 14 residues. Germline CDR1 KGHDR, CDR2 SFDVKD. In DNA, the CDR3 is TGTGCCACCAGTTACCCCGGAGTCTACGATGAGCAGTTCTTC. This translates into CATSYPGVYDEQFF.

This clonotype was seen many times. The CDR3 bases are TGTGCCAGCAGCCCCCAACTTAACACCGGGGAGCTGTTTTTT. Its protein product is CASSPQLNTGELFF. The V gene is TRBV3-1, the J gene TRBJ2-2; D unresolved. CDR1 is LGHDT, CDR2 YNNKEL, per germline (reference sequence). The CDR3 consists of 14 residues. V was trimmed by 4 bases and J by 2 bases, leaving 8 bases between them.

Points on this clonotype: Given a much more abundant clone one base away, this may be a read error. The chain joins TRBV30 to TRBJ2-1; D gene uncertain. CDR1 and CDR2 (germline): GTSNPN, SVGIG (reference sequence). V dropped 2 bases and J dropped 2 bases, with 13 bases sitting between them. This CDR3 region has 15 residues. DNA for the CDR3: TGTGCCTGGAGTCAACTGGAGCCAGCCTACAATGAGCAGTTCTTC. Protein: CAWSQLEPAYNEQFF.

In its sample, this clonotype was seen a few times. V usage is TRBV3-1 and J usage is TRBJ2-2; 9 bases fit TRBD1. Germline V gives CDR1 LGHDT, CDR2 YNNKEL (reference sequence). V trimming: 4 bases; J trimming: 3 bases; junction bases outside the gene matches: 3. This CDR3 spans 15 amino acids. CDR3 protein: CASSPQGADTGELFF. The CDR3 nucleotides are TGTGCCAGCAGCCCACAGGGGGCGGACACCGGGGAGCTGTTTTTT.

This clonotype was picked up many times. CDR3 DNA: TGTGCCAGCAGCCACGGCCGAGCTAACTATGGCTACACCTTC. Its protein product is CASSHGRANYGYTF. The chain uses TRBV2 and TRBJ1-2; D is uncertain. The CDR3 consists of 14 residues. Trimming cost V 6 bases and J 0 bases, with 11 bases left between them. The germline V gene has CDR1 SNHLY and CDR2 FYNNEI.

The table lists this clonotype with many counts. The rearrangement joins TRBV5-1 to TRBJ1-2; D uncertain. CDR1 and CDR2 (germline): SGHRS, YFSETQ. This CDR3 spans 15 amino acids. Trimming took off 0 bases at V and 3 bases at J, with 12 bases between the two ends. The CDR3 region is CASSLASGTHYGYTF. DNA for the CDR3: TGCGCCAGCAGCTTGGCCTCCGGAACCCACTATGGCTACACCTTC.

In this sample, this clonotype turned up many times. The rearrangement links TRBV12-5 to TRBJ2-1, with D unclear. This CDR3 has 16 amino acids. CDR1 and CDR2 from the germline V gene are LGHNT and FRNRAP. The V and J ends lost 4 bases and 1 base respectively, with 14 bases between them. The CDR3 sequence: CASGYPTRHSYNEQFF. The CDR3 DNA is TGTGCTAGTGGTTATCCAACCAGGCATTCCTACAATGAGCAGTTCTTC. The variable domain in full, with the rest retrieved from reference TRBV12-5 and TRBJ2-1, is DARVTQTPRHKVTEMGQEVTMRCQPILGHNTVFWYRQTMMQGLELLAYFRNRAPLDDSGMPKDRFSAEMPDATLATLKIQPSEPRDSAVYFCASGYPTRHSYNEQFFGPGTRLTVL.

The sample holds many counts of this clonotype. The V gene is TRBV24-1, the J gene TRBJ2-3; D might be TRBD2 (6 bases). Trimming took 4 bases from V and 2 from J, leaving 21 bases between them. The V gene's germline CDR1 is KGHDR and CDR2 SFDVKD. CDR3 length equals 18 residues. The CDR3 nucleotides are TGTGCCACCAGTGACGTAAACAGGATAGCGGAGAACACAGATACGCAGTATTTT. This codes for CATSDVNRIAENTDTQYF.

This clonotype was seen a handful of times. J is TRBJ2-5 and V is TRBV6-1; D perhaps matches TRBD2 (5 bases). Trimming took off 2 bases at V and 11 bases at J, with 15 bases between the two ends. The CDR3 totals 13 residues. Germline V gene data show CDR1 as MNHNS and CDR2 as SASEGT. DNA for the CDR3: TGTGCCAGCAGTGAAAGCGGCAGTAAAATACAGTACTTC. Its protein is CASSESGSKIQYF.

This clonotype was detected ten times or more. The chain joins TRBV20-1 to TRBJ2-5, with unresolved D. The ends were cut back, 6 bases at V and 5 bases at J, with 16 bases in the middle. The CDR3 has 13 residues. CDR1 is DFQATT, CDR2 SNEGSKA, per germline (reference sequence). The CDR3 sequence: CSARGPLGETQYF. CDR3 nucleotides: TGCAGTGCCCGAGGCCCCCTCGGGGAGACCCAGTACTTC.

The chain couples TRBV28 to TRBJ2-7, with D perhaps TRBD1 (5 bases). The V end lost 2 bases, the J end lost 3 bases, and 14 bases lay between the germline ends. This CDR3 has 15 amino acids. Germline lookup yields CDR1 MDHEN and CDR2 SYDVKM. The CDR3 loop reads CASSLPRKQVYEQYF. In nucleotides, the CDR3 is TGTGCCAGCAGTTTACCCCGTAAACAGGTCTACGAGCAGTACTTC.

This clonotype occurred many times. The rearrangement links TRBV13 to TRBJ2-7, with D hard to call. The germline gives CDR1 PRHDT, CDR2 FYEKMQ (reference sequence). Trimming shortened V by 0 bases and J by 3 bases, and 9 bases separated the two germline ends. This CDR3 region has 14 residues. The DNA for the CDR3 is TGTGCCAGCAGCTTAGGTACCCTTATCTACGAGCAGTACTTC. Amino acid sequence: CASSLGTLIYEQYF.

This clonotype was seen more than once but under ten times. The rearrangement joins TRBV6-2 or TRBV6-3 to TRBJ2-7; possible D gene TRBD2, 5 bases. The V end was cut by 5 bases, the J end by 2 bases, with 10 bases between. From germline, CDR1 is MNHEY and CDR2 SVGEGT. This CDR3 has 13 residues. DNA of the CDR3: TGTGCCAGCAGTGCCGGGGTAACCTACGAGCAGTACTTC. It encodes CASSAGVTYEQYF.

This clonotype has ten or more counts. The chain has TRBV19 and TRBJ2-1; possibly TRBD1 or TRBD2 for D (5 bases each). Germline V gene lookup returns CDR1 LNHDA and CDR2 SQIVND (reference sequence). V lost 3 bases, J lost 0 bases, and 12 bases lay in between. This CDR3 region has 16 residues. The CDR3 nucleotides read TGTGCCAGTAGTATCTGGGGGAAAAGCTCCTACAATGAGCAGTTCTTC. Translated, it gives CASSIWGKSSYNEQFF. Filled out from reference TRBV19 and TRBJ2-1, the complete variable domain reads DGGITQSPKYLFRKEGQNVTLSCEQNLNHDAMYWYRQDPGQGLRLIYYSQIVNDFQKGDIAEGYSVSREKKESFPLTVTSAQKNPTAFYLCASSIWGKSSYNEQFFGPGTRLTVL.

Concerning this clonotype itself: Because the CDR3 is missing its conserved closing phenylalanine or tryptophan, this is likely a read error. The CDR3 coding sequence is TGTGCCAGCTCAGAGAGGGAAAGGGTCTACGAGCAGTACCTC. Its protein product is CASSERERVYEQYL. The V gene is TRBV18, the J gene TRBJ2-7; TRBD2 is a possible D gene (5 bases). CDR3 length: 14 residues. The V gene's germline CDR1 is KGHSH and CDR2 LQKENI. V lost 5 bases, J lost 3 bases, and 14 bases lay in between.

This clonotype showed up many times. This sequence joins TRBV27 and TRBJ2-7; D is possibly TRBD2 (7 bases). This CDR3 has 16 residues. Trimming shortened V by 5 bases and J by 0 bases, and 17 bases separated the two germline ends. Germline V gives CDR1 MNHEY, CDR2 SMNVEV (reference sequence). The CDR3 DNA follows: TGTGCCAGCAGTCCTAAGGGAGGGGGGTACTCCTACGAGCAGTACTTC. Its protein is CASSPKGGGYSYEQYF.

Only one count was recorded for this clonotype. This chain uses TRBV7-2 with TRBJ2-4, with 10 bases lining up with TRBD2. The CDR3 loop spans 18 amino acids. Per the germline V gene, CDR1 is SGHTA and CDR2 is FQGNSA. The V segment lost 1 base and the J segment 7 bases; nucleotides outside the gene matches: 13. In nucleotides, the CDR3 is TGTGCCAGCAGCTTAGGGTTAATAGCGGGAGGTCTAAAGAACATTCAGTACTTC. Translation gives CASSLGLIAGGLKNIQYF.

This clonotype was counted once. The chain combines TRBV7-6 with TRBJ1-2; D is unclear. Trimming shortened V by 1 base and J by 3 bases, and 9 bases separated the two germline ends. The CDR3 is 14 residues long. CDR1 SGHVS and CDR2 FNYEAQ come from the germline V gene. CDR3 nucleotides: TGTGCCAGCAGCTTAGAAGCTGGCCACTATGGCTACACCTTC. As protein: CASSLEAGHYGYTF.

This clonotype was observed at least ten times. J is TRBJ2-1 and V is TRBV28, with 11 positions matching TRBD2. The CDR3 has 16 residues. From germline, CDR1 is MDHEN and CDR2 SYDVKM. J was trimmed by 4 bases and V by 7 bases; bases with no gene match: 9. This chain's CDR3 is CASTDFSGRVYNEQFF. In DNA, the CDR3 is TGTGCCAGCACCGATTTTAGCGGGAGGGTGTACAATGAGCAGTTCTTC.

This clonotype was counted many times. As DNA, the CDR3 is TGTGCCAGCAGCCTCCTGGGACAGCATAATGAAAAACTGTTTTTT. Encoded protein: CASSLLGQHNEKLFF. The V call is TRBV7-8, the J call TRBJ1-4, with 7 bases lining up with TRBD1. In germline, CDR1 is SGHVS, CDR2 FQNEAQ. CDR3 size: 15 residues. The ends lost 5 bases at V and 4 bases at J; junction bases unmatched: 7.

The sample holds many counts of this clonotype. The chain joins TRBV11-3 to TRBJ2-7; D possibly matches TRBD1 or TRBD2 (5 bases each). The CDR3 loop spans 15 amino acids. With 3 bases removed from V and 3 bases from J, the gap between germline ends came to 15 bases. Germline V CDR1 and CDR2: SGHNT, YENEEA. The CDR3 region is CASSLGRGRDYEQYF. As DNA, the CDR3 is TGTGCCAGCAGCTTGGGAAGGGGACGGGACTACGAGCAGTACTTC. The full variable domain, rest sourced from reference TRBV11-3 and TRBJ2-7, is EAGVVQSPRYKIIEKKQPVAFWCNPISGHNTLYWYLQNLGQGPELLIRYENEEAVDDSQLPKDRFSAERLKGVDSTLKIQPAELGDSAVYLCASSLGRGRDYEQYFGPGTRLTVT.

This clonotype was recorded at least ten times. The chain joins TRBV19 to TRBJ2-5; D might be TRBD1 or TRBD2, each matching 5 bases. CDR1 and CDR2 (germline): LNHDA, SQIVND (reference sequence). This CDR3 contains 15 residues. The ends were cut back, 11 bases at V and 1 base at J, with 20 bases in the middle. The CDR3 spells CAGRRGGVRQETQYF. The CDR3 DNA reads TGTGCCGGGAGAAGGGGCGGAGTACGCCAAGAGACCCAGTACTTC.

This chain uses TRBV6-1 with TRBJ2-3; 7 nucleotides match TRBD2. This CDR3 is 14 amino acids long. Per germline, CDR1 MNHNS and CDR2 SASEGT. V dropped 7 bases and J dropped 6; count of bases not matched to a gene: 10. The CDR3 is CASTGSGAADTQYF. CDR3 DNA sequence: TGTGCCAGCACGGGGAGCGGGGCCGCGGATACGCAGTATTTT.

The genes are TRBV6-5 and TRBJ2-1, with 7 positions matching TRBD2. Germline loops: CDR1 MNHEY, CDR2 SVGAGI. Trimming took 2 bases from V and 3 from J; bases not matched to a gene: 4. This CDR3 comprises 15 residues. The CDR3 DNA reads TGTGCCAGCAGTTACGGTCTAGCGGTCTACAATGAGCAGTTCTTC. It translates to CASSYGLAVYNEQFF.

This clonotype was detected ten times or more. The chain combines TRBV11-1 with TRBJ2-7; D not certain. V dropped 5 bases and J dropped 3 bases, with 11 bases sitting between them. Germline V gene sequence: CDR1 SGHAT, CDR2 FQDESV (reference sequence). This CDR3 has 13 residues. The CDR3 reads CASSPDTLYEQYF. The CDR3 DNA follows: TGTGCCAGCAGCCCCGACACCCTCTACGAGCAGTACTTC. Complete variable domain (other parts from reference TRBV11-1 and TRBJ2-7): EAEVAQSPRYKITEKSQAVAFWCDPISGHATLYWYRQILGQGPELLVQFQDESVVDDSQLPKDRFSAERLKGVDSTLKIQPAELGDSAMYLCASSPDTLYEQYFGPGTRLTVT.

This clonotype was recorded at least ten times. The chain uses TRBV30 and TRBJ1-2; no reliable D call. The CDR3 runs 11 residues. Germline-derived CDR1 and CDR2 are GTSNPN and SVGIG (reference sequence). V dropped 2 bases and J dropped 7 bases, with 8 bases sitting between them. For the CDR3, the DNA is TGTGCCTGGAGTTGGCTAACTGGCTACACCTTC. Its protein is CAWSWLTGYTF.